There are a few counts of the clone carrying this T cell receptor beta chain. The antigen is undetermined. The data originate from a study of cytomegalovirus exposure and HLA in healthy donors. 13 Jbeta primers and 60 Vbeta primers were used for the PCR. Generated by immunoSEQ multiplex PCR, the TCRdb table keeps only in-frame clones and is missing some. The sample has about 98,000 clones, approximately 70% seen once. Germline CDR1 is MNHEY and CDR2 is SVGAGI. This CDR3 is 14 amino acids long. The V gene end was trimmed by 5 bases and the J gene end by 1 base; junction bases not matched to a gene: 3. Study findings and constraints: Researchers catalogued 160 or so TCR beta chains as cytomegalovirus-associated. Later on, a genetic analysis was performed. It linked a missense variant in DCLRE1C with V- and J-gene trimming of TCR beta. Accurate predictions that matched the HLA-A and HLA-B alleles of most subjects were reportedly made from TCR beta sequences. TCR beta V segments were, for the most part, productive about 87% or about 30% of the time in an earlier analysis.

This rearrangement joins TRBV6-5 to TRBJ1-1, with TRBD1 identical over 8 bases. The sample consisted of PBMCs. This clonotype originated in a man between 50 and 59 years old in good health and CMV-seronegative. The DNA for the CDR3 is TGTGCCAGCAGTCCGACAGGGGCGAACACTGAAGCTTTCTTT. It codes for CASSPTGANTEAFF.